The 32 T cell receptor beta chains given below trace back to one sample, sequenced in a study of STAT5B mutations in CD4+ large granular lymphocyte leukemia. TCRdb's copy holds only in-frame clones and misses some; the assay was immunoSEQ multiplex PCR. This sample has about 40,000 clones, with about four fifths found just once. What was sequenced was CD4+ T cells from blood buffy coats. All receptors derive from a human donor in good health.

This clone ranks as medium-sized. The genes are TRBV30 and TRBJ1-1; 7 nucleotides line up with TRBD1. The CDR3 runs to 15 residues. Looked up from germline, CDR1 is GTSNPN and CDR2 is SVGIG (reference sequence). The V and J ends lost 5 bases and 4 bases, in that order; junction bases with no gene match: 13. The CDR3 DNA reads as TGTGCCTGGGGCGTAGGGGGCGCGGGGGCCACTGAAGCTTTCTTT. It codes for CAWGVGGAGATEAFF.

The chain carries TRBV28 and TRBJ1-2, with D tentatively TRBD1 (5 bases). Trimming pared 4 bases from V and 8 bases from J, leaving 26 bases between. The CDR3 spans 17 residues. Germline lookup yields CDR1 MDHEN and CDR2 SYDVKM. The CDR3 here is CASSSASVTAHLEGYTF. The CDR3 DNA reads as TGTGCCAGCAGTTCCGCGAGTGTGACAGCCCATTTGGAGGGCTACACCTTC.

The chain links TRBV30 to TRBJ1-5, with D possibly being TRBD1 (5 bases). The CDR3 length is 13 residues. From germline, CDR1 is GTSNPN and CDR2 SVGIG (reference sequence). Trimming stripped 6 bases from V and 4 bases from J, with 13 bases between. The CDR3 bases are TGTGCCTGCGGTTCGGAGGGGAATCAGCCCCAGCATTTT. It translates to CACGSEGNQPQHF. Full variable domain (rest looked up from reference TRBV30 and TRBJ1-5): SQTIHQWPATLVQPVGSPLSLECTVEGTSNPNLYWYRQAAGRGLQLLFYSVGIGQISSEVPQNLSASRPQDRQFILSSKKLLLSDSGFYLCACGSEGNQPQHFGDGTRLSIL.

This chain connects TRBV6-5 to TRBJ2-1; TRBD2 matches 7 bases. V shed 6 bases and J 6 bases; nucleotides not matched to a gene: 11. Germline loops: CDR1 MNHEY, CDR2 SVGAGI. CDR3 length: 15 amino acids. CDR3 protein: CASRSAGSPRNEQFF. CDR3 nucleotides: TGTGCCAGCAGATCAGCGGGGAGCCCACGCAATGAGCAGTTCTTC.

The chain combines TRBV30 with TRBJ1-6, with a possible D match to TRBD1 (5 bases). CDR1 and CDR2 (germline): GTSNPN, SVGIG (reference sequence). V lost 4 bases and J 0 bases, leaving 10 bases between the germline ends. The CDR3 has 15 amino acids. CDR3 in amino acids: CAWTPGGSYNSPLHF. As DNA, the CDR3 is TGTGCCTGGACCCCGGGGGGCTCCTATAATTCACCCCTCCACTTT.

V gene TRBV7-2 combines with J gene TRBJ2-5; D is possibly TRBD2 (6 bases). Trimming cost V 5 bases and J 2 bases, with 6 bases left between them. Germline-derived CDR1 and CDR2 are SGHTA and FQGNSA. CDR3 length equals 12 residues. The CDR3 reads CASSRGQETQYF. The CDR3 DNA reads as TGTGCCAGCAGCCGGGGGCAAGAGACCCAGTACTTC. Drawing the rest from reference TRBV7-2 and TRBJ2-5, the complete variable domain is GAGVSQSPSNKVTEKGKDVELRCDPISGHTALYWYRQSLGQGLEFLIYFQGNSAPDKSGLPSDRFSAERTGGSVSTLTIQRTQQEDSAVYLCASSRGQETQYFGPGTRLLVL.

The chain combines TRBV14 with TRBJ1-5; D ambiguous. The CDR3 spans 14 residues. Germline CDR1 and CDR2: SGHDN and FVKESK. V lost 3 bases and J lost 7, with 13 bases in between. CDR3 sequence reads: CASSHSGIRQPQHF. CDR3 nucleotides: TGTGCCAGCAGCCATTCCGGGATAAGGCAGCCCCAGCATTTT. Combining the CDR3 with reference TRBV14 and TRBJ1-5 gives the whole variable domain EAGVTQFPSHSVIEKGQTVTLRCDPISGHDNLYWYRRVMGKEIKFLLHFVKESKQDESGMPNNRFLAERTGGTYSTLKVQPAELEDSGVYFCASSHSGIRQPQHFGDGTRLSIL.

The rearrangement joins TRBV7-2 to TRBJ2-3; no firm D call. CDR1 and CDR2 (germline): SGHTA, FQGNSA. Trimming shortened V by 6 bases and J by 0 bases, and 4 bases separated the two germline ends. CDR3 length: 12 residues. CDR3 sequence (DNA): TGTGCCAGCAGACAGAGCACAGATACGCAGTATTTT. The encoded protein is CASRQSTDTQYF.

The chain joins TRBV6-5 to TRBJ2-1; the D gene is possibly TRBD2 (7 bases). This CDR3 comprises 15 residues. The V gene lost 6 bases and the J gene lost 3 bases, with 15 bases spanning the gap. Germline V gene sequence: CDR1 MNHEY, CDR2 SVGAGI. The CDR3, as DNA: TGTGCCAGCAGCTCCGCGGGGGCTTACTACAATGAGCAGTTCTTC. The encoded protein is CASSSAGAYYNEQFF.

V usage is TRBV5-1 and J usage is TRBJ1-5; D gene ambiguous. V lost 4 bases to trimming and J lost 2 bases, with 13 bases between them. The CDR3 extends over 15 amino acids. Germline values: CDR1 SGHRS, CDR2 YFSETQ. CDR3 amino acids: CASSDWPGGNQPQHF. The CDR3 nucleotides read TGCGCCAGCAGCGATTGGCCGGGAGGCAATCAGCCCCAGCATTTT.

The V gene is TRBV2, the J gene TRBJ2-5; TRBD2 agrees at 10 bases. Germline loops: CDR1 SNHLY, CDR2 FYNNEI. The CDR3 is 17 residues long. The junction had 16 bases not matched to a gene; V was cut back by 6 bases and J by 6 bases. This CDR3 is CASRQSPGSGGAQTQYF. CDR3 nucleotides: TGTGCCAGCAGGCAATCCCCCGGGAGCGGGGGGGCCCAGACCCAGTACTTC.

The CDR3: CASSLVLGTEAFF. The CDR3 bases are TGTGCCAGCAGCTTGGTCCTGGGAACTGAAGCTTTCTTT. The V gene is TRBV5-5, the J gene TRBJ1-1, with no clear D. The CDR3 has 13 residues. V dropped 0 bases and J dropped 5 bases, with 8 bases sitting between them. In germline, CDR1 is SGHKS, CDR2 YYEKEE (reference sequence).

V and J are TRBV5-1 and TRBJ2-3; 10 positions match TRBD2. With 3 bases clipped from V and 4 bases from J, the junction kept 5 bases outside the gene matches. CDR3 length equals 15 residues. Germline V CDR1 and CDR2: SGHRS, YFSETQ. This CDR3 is CASSSLAGSADTQYF. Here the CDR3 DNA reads TGCGCCAGCAGCTCACTAGCGGGGTCGGCAGATACGCAGTATTTT.

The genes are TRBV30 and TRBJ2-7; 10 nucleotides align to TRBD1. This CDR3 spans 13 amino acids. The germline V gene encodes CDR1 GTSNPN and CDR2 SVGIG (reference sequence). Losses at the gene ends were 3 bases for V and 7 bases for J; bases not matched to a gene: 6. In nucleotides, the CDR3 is TGTGCCTGGAGGGGGACAGGGGTGGGGGAGCAGTACTTC. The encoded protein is CAWRGTGVGEQYF.

The CDR3 region has the DNA TGTGCCATCAGTGAGGCGGGGGGGGAGCAGTACTTC. It translates to CAISEAGGEQYF. This sequence joins TRBV10-3 and TRBJ2-7, with TRBD2 matching 9 bases. This CDR3 spans 12 amino acids. Germline CDR1 ENHRY, CDR2 SYGVKD. Trimming removed 2 bases from V and 7 bases from J; junction bases left unmatched: 0.

The CDR3: CAWSRAAGYGYTF. CDR3 sequence (DNA): TGTGCCTGGAGTAGGGCAGCAGGTTATGGCTACACCTTC. This sequence joins TRBV30 and TRBJ1-2; D call uncertain. The CDR3 length is 13 residues. The germline CDR1 and CDR2 sequences are GTSNPN and SVGIG (reference sequence). V lost 2 bases and J lost 5, with 12 bases in between.

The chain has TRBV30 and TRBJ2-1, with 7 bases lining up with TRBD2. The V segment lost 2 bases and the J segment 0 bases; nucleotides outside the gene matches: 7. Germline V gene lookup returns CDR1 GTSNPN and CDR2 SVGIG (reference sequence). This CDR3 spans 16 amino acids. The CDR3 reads CAWSSSGMSSYNEQFF. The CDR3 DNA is TGTGCCTGGAGTTCTAGCGGAATGAGCTCCTACAATGAGCAGTTCTTC.

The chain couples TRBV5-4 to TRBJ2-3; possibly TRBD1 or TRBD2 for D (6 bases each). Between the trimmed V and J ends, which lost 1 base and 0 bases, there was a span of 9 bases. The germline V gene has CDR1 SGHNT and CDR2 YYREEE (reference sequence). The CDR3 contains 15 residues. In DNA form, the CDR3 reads TGTGCCAGCAGCTTGAGGGGGGCTAGCACAGATACGCAGTATTTT. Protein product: CASSLRGASTDTQYF.

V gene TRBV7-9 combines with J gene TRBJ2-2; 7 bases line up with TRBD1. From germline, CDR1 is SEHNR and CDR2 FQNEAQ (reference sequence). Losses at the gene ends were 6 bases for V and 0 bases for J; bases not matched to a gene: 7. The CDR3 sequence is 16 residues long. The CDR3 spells CASSLGQAANTGELFF. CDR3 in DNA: TGTGCCAGCAGTCTTGGACAGGCAGCGAACACCGGGGAGCTGTTTTTT. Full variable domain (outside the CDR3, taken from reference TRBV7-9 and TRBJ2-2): DTGVSQNPRHKITKRGQNVTFRCDPISEHNRLYWYRQTLGQGPEFLTYFQNEAQLEKSRLLSDRFSAERPKGSFSTLEIQRTEQGDSAMYLCASSLGQAANTGELFFGEGSRLTVL.

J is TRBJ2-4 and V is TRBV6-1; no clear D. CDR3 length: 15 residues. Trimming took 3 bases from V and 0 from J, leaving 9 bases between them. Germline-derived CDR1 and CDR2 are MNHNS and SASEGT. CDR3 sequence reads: CASSENPLAKNIQYF. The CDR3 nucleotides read TGTGCCAGCAGTGAGAATCCACTAGCCAAAAACATTCAGTACTTC.

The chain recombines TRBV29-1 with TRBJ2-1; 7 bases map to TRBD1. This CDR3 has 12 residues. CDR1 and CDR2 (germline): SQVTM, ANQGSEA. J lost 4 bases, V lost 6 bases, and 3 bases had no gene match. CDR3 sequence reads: CSVTTGYNEQFF. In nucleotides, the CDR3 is TGCAGCGTCACGACAGGGTACAATGAGCAGTTCTTC.

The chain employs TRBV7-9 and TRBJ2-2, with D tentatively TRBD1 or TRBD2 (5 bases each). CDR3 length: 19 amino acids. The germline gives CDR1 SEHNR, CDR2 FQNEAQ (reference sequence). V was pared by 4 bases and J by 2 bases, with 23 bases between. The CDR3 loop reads CASSSSPLLRDPNTGELFF. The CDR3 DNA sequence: TGTGCCAGCAGCTCCTCTCCCCTCCTCCGGGACCCCAACACCGGGGAGCTGTTTTTT.

The CDR3 DNA reads TGTGCCAGCTCACCTAGGAATCCAGGGGGCGACGAAAACACTGAAGCTTTCTTT. Translation gives CASSPRNPGGDENTEAFF. The genes are TRBV18 and TRBJ1-1, with 8 bases lining up with TRBD1. V lost 3 bases and J lost 2; bases outside the gene matches: 14. Germline V gene sequence: CDR1 KGHSH, CDR2 LQKENI. The CDR3 contains 18 residues.

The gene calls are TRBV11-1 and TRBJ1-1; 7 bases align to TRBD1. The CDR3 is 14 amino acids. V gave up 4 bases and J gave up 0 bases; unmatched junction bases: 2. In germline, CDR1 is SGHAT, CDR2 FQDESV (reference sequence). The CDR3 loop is CASSSDRMNTEAFF. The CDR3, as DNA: TGTGCCAGCAGCTCGGACAGGATGAACACTGAAGCTTTCTTT.

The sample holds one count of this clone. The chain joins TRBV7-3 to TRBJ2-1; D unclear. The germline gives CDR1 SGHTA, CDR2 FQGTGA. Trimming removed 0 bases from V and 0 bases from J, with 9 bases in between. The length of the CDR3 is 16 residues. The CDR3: CASSLTLDSSYNEQFF. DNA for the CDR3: TGTGCCAGCAGCTTAACGCTTGATAGCTCCTACAATGAGCAGTTCTTC.

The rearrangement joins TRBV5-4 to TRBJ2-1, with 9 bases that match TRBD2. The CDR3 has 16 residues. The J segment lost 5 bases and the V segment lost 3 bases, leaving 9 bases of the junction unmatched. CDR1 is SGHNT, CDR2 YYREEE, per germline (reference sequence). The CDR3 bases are TGTGCCAGCAGCTATGTTAGCGGGAGAGGGAACAATGAGCAGTTCTTC. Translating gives CASSYVSGRGNNEQFF.

Here the CDR3 reads CAISESTRPGGELFF. The CDR3 coding sequence is TGTGCCATCAGTGAGTCAACTAGGCCTGGCGGGGAGCTGTTTTTT. The chain has TRBV10-3 and TRBJ2-2; TRBD2 might be the D (5 bases). The V gene lost 0 bases and the J gene lost 7 bases, with 12 bases spanning the gap. This CDR3 region has 15 residues. The germline gives CDR1 ENHRY, CDR2 SYGVKD.

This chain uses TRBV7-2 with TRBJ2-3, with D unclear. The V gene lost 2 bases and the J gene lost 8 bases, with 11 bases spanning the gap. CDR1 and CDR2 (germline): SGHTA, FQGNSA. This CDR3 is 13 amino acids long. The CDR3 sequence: CASSLTVGVTQYF. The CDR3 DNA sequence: TGTGCCAGCAGCTTAACAGTTGGTGTTACGCAGTATTTT.

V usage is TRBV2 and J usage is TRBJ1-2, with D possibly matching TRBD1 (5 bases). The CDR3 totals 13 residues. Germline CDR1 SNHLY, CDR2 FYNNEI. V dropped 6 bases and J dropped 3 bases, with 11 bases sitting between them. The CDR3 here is CASRVGTYYGYTF. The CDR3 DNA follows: TGTGCCAGCAGGGTCGGGACTTACTATGGCTACACCTTC.

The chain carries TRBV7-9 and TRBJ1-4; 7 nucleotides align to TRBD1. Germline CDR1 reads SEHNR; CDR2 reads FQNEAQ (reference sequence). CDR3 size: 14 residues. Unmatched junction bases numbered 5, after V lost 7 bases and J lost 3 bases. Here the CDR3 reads CASMEGTANEKLFF. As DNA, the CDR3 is TGTGCCAGCATGGAGGGGACAGCTAATGAAAAACTGTTTTTT.

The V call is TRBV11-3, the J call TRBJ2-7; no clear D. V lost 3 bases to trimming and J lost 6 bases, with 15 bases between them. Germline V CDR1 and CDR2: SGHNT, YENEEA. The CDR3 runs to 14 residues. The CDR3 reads CASSFLPDPREQYF. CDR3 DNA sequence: TGTGCCAGCAGCTTCCTACCGGACCCTCGCGAGCAGTACTTC. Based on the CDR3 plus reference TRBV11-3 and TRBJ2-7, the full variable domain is EAGVVQSPRYKIIEKKQPVAFWCNPISGHNTLYWYLQNLGQGPELLIRYENEEAVDDSQLPKDRFSAERLKGVDSTLKIQPAELGDSAVYLCASSFLPDPREQYFGPGTRLTVT.

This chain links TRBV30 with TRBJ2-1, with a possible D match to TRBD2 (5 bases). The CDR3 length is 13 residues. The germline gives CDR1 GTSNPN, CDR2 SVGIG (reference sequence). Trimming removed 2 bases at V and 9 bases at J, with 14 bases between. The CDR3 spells CAWSTGSNSEQFF. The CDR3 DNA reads TGTGCCTGGAGTACGGGGTCTAACAGTGAGCAGTTCTTC. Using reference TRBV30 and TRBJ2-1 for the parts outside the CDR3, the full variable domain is SQTIHQWPATLVQPVGSPLSLECTVEGTSNPNLYWYRQAAGRGLQLLFYSVGIGQISSEVPQNLSASRPQDRQFILSSKKLLLSDSGFYLCAWSTGSNSEQFFGPGTRLTVL.